Detailed here is one T cell receptor (beta chain). The data are from a study of control samples from healthy donors and cancer patients. The germline V gene encodes CDR1 MRHNA and CDR2 SNTAGT. V shed 3 bases and J shed 10 bases, with 13 bases lying between them. This CDR3 region has 14 residues. Profiled with immunoSEQ multiplex PCR; TCRdb holds only in-frame clones, not every one. The data contain some 64,000 clones, approximately 89% of them seen just once; the ten biggest clones take up approximately 2.5%. The chain joins TRBV6-4 to TRBJ1-6, with D possibly being TRBD1 (5 bases). The sequencing sample was made of PBMCs. The clonotype comes from a woman between 45 and 60 years old with head and neck cancer. The chain's CDR3 is CASSEGGVGSPLHF. In DNA, the CDR3 is TGTGCCAGCAGTGAGGGAGGGGTTGGGTCACCCCTCCACTTT.